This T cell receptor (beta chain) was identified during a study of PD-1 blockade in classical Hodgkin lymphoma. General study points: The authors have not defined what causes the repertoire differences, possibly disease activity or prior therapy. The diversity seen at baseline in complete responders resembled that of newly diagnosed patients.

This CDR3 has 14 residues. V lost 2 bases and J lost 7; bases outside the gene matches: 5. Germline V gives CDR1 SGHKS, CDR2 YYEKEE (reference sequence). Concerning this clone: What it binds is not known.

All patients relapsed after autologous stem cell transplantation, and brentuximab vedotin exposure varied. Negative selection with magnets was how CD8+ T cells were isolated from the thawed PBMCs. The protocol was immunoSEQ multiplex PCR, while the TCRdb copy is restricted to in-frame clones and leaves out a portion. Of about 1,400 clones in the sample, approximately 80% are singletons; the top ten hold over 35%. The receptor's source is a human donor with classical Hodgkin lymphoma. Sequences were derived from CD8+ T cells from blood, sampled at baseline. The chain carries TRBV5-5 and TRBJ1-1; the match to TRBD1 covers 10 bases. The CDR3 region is CASSFRDRGLEAFF. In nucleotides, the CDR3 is TGTGCCAGCAGCTTCCGGGACAGGGGCCTTGAAGCTTTCTTT.